This T cell receptor beta chain was retrieved from a study of vaccination effects on CD4 cells after COVID-19. Regarding this clone: What it binds is unknown.

The germline gives CDR1 MDHEN, CDR2 SYDVKM. The CDR3 totals 16 residues. V lost 8 bases to trimming and J lost 4 bases; unmatched junction nucleotides: 16. Antigen-specific CD4+ T cells expanded by the ViraFEST assay with viral peptide pools were then sequenced. It was after nine to eleven days of culture that CD4+ T cells were isolated. Subjects were given two BNT162b2 or mRNA-1273 vaccine doses. Only in-frame clones appear in the TCRdb table, and some are missing; sequencing was by immunoSEQ multiplex PCR. The sample carries about 16,000 clones, 70% to 80% recorded once. This chain connects TRBV28 to TRBJ1-2; TRBD1 agrees at 7 bases. The TCR originated in a human donor who received a COVID-19 vaccine. The starting material was CD4+ T cells from PBMCs cultured with HCoV-NL63 spike peptides, obtained after COVID-19 vaccination. The CDR3 DNA follows: TGTGCCAGCGGGGCAGGGGGGGCAGGGGCGGGCTATGGCTACACCTTC. Translation: CASGAGGAGAGYGYTF.